The T cell receptor (beta chain) under discussion was sequenced for a study of control samples from healthy donors and cancer patients. Here immunoSEQ multiplex PCR was the method, and the copy in TCRdb shows in-frame clones only, minus some. Seen here are under 70,000 clones, approximately 91% observed once, and the top ten hold less than 4%. Trimming shortened V by 2 bases and J by 4 bases, and 10 bases separated the two germline ends. Germline-derived CDR1 and CDR2 are SGHRS and YFSETQ. CDR3 length: 14 amino acids. The TCR was taken from a man aged 50 to 59 in good health. The rearrangement joins TRBV5-1 to TRBJ1-3; D is unresolved. The sample comprised blood. The CDR3 nucleotides are TGCGCCAGCAGCTTATCCGGGGAAGGAAACACCATATATTTT. Amino acid sequence: CASSLSGEGNTIYF.